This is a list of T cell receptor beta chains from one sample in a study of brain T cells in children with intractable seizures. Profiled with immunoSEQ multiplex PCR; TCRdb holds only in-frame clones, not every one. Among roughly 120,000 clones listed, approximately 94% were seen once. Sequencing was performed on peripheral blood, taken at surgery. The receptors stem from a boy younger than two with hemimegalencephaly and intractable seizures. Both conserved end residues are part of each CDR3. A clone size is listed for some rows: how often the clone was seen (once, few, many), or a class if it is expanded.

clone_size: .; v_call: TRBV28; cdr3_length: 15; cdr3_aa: CASSPDRGPSYEQYF
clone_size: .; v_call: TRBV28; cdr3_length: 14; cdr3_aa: CASSLGGSGNEQFF
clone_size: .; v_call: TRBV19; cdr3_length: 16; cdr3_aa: CASSIILTADQETQYF
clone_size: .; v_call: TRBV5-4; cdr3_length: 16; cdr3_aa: CASSLAETAFNYGYTF
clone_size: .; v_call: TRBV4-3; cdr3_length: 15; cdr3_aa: CASSQVGDCPYEQYF
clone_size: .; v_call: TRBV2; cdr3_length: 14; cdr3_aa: CATLRGDSTDTQYF
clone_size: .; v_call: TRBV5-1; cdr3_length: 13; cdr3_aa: CASSPTGNTEAFF
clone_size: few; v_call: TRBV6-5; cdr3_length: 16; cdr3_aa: CASSYSTQGRNYGYTF
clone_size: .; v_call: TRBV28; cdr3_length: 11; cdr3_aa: CASSLGDEQFF
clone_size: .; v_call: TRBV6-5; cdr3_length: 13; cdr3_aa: CASSYLAGGGYTF
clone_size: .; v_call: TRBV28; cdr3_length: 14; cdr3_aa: CASSLSGSHDEQFF
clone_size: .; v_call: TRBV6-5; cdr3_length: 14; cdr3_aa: CASSRTSGRDTQYF
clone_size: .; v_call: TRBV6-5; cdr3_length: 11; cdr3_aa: CASTGLYEQYF
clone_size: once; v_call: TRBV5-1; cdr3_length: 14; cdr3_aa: CASSLWGPQEKLFF
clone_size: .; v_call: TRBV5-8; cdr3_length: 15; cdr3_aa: CASSLGLSGNQPQHF
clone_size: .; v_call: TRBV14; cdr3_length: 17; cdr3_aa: CASSQDFRLGRTGELFF
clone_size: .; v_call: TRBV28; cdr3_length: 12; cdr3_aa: CASSLDPRGYTF
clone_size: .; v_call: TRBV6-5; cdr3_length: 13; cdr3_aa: CASRFGTSGIQFF
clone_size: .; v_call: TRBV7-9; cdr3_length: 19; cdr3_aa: CASSLDNTGWTPGGYEQYF
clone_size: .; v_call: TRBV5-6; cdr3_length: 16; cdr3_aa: CASSLGPREGHYGYTF
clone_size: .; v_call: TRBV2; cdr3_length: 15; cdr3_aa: CASSGDRASYNEQFF
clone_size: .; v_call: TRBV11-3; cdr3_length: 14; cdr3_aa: CASSLLVGSREQFF
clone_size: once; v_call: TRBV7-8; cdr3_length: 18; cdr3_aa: CASTATGTGSLLPREQYF
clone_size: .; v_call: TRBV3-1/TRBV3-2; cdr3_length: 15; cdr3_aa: CASSQEGATNEKLFF
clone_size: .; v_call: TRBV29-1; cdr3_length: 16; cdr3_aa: CSARTSLSGEGDEQYF
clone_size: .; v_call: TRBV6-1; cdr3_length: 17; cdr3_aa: CASSERPGGARDTEAFF
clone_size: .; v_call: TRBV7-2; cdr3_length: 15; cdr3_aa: CASSLGLALYNEQFF
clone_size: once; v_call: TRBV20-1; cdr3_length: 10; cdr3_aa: CSARVPEAFF
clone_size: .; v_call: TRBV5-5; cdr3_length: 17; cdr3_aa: CASSLRVTGTSGNEQFF
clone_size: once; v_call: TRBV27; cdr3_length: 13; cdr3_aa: CASSLFPLYEQYF
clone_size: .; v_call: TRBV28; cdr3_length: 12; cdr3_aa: CASSLPNQPQHF
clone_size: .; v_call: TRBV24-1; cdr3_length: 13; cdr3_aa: CATSVLAGGVGFF
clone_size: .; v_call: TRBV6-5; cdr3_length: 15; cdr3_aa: CASSYSTGRGREQYF
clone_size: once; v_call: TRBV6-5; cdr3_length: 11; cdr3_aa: CASRRNTEAFF
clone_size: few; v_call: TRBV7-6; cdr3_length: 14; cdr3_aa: CASSLRGTSYEQYF
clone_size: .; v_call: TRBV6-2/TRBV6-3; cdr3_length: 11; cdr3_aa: CASSWGAWQYF
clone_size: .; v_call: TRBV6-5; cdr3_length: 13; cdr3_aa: CASRNSPLTPLHF
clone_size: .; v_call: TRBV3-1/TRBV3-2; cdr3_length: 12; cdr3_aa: CASSQGTSRGYF
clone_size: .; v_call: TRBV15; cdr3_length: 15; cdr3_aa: CATSHRGRLAGDEFF